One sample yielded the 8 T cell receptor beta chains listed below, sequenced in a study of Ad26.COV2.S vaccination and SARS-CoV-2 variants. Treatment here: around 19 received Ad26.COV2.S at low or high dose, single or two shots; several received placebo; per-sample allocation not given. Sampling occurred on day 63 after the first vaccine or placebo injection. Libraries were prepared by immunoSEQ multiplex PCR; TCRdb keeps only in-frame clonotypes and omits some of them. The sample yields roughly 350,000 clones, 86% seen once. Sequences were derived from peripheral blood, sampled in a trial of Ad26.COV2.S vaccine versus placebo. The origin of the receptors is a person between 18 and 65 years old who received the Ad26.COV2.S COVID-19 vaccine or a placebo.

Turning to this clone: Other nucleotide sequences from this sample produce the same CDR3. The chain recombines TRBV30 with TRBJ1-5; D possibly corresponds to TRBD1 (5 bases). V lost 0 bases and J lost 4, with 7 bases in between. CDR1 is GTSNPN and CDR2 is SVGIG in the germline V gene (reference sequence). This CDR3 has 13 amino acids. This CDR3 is CAWSVEGNQPQHF. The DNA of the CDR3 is TGTGCCTGGAGTGTTGAGGGGAATCAGCCCCAGCATTTT.

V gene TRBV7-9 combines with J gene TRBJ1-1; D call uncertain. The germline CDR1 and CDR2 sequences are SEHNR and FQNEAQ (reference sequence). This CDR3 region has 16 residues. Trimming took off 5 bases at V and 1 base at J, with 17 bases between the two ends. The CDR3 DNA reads TGTGCCAGCAGCCCCGGCCGAAGCGGTGGGAACACTGAAGCTTTCTTT. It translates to CASSPGRSGGNTEAFF.

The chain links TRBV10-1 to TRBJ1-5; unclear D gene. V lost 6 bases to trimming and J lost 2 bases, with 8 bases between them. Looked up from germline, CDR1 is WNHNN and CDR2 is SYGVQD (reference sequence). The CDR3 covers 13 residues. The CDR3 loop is CASSPGGNQPQHF. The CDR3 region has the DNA TGCGCCAGCAGCCCCGGGGGCAATCAGCCCCAGCATTTT.

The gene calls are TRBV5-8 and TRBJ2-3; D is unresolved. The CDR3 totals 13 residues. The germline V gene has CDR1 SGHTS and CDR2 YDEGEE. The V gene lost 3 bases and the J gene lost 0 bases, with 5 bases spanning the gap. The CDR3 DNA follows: TGTGCCAGCAGCTACAGTAGCACAGATACGCAGTATTTT. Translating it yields CASSYSSTDTQYF.

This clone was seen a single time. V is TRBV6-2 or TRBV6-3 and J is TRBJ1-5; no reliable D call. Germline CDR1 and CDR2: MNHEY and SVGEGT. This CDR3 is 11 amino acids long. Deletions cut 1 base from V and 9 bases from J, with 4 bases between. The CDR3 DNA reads TGTGCCAGCAGTTACTACGGGCCCCAGCATTTT. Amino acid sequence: CASSYYGPQHF.

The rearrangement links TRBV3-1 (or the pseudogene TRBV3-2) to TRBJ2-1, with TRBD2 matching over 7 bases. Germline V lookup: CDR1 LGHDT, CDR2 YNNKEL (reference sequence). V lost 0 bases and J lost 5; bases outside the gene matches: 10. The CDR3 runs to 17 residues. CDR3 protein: CASSQELRTGGNNEQFF. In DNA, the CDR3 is TGTGCCAGCAGCCAAGAGTTGCGGACGGGGGGAAACAATGAGCAGTTCTTC.

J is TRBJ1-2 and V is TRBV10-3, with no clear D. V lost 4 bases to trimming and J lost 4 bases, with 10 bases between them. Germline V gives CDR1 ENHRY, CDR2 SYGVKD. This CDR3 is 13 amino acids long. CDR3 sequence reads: CAISGLAAYGYTF. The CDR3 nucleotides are TGTGCCATCAGTGGTTTGGCAGCCTATGGCTACACCTTC.

The CDR3 nucleotides read TGTGCCAGCAGTGAAGCAGGGGGCGCATCCGGGGAGCTGTTTTTT. This encodes CASSEAGGASGELFF. The chain is built from TRBV6-1 and TRBJ2-2; 7 bases are a match to TRBD1. V lost 0 bases and J lost 6; bases outside the gene matches: 4. There are 15 residues in the CDR3. Germline V gene data show CDR1 as MNHNS and CDR2 as SASEGT.